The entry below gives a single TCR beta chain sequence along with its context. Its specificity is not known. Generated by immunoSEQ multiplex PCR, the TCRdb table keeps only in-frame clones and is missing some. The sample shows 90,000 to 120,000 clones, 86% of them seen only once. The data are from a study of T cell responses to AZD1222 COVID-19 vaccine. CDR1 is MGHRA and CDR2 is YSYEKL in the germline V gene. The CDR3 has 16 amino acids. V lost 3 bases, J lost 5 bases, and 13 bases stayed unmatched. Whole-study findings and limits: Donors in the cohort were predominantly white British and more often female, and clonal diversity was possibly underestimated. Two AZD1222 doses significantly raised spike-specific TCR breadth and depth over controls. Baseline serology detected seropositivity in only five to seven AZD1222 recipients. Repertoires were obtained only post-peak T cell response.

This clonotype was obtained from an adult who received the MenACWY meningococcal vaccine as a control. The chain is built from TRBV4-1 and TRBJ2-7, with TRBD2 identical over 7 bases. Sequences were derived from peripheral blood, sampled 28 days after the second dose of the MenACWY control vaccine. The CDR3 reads CASSQAAGTTGDEQYF. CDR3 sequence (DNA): TGCGCCAGCAGCCAGGCCGCCGGGACTACAGGAGACGAGCAGTACTTC.